A single sample gave rise to the 9 T cell receptor beta chains below, sequenced in a study of T cell clonality in common variable immunodeficiency (dated by TCRdb to 2013 to 2016). Receptor amplification or capture employed the immunoSEQ multiplex PCR assay. TCRdb took over this immuneACCESS table, retaining in-frame rearrangements with V and J assigned. Such tables are incomplete; in checked studies, under half of the missing clones stem from an unresolved V gene, and the remainder is unexplained. The sample has 25,000 to 35,000 clones on record, with no singletons. Of the sample, around 3.2% is held by the ten largest clones. Summary of the overall study and its limitations: CVID TCRbeta sequences were reported to have fewer deletions and N-nucleotide insertions and to lack highly modified clones with 13 or more V deletions.

No antigen has been assigned to these receptors. Sequencing used peripheral blood mononuclear cells. The receptor source for this set is a human donor with common variable immunodeficiency.

There are a few counts of this clone. Read coverage stops 3 residues before the CDR3 terminus; the germline J gene supplies the remainder. J is TRBJ1-2 and V is TRBV19; 7 nucleotides match TRBD1. The V gene end was trimmed by 5 bases and the J gene end by 6 bases; junction bases not matched to a gene: 9. CDR3 length equals 14 residues. The germline CDR1 and CDR2 sequences are LNHDA and SQIVND (reference sequence). CDR3 sequence reads: CASSPTDRAHGYTF. The sequenced CDR3 bases are TGTGCCAGTAGTCCGACAGACAGGGCGCATGGC. Full variable domain (outside the CDR3, taken from reference TRBV19 and TRBJ1-2): DGGITQSPKYLFRKEGQNVTLSCEQNLNHDAMYWYRQDPGQGLRLIYYSQIVNDFQKGDIAEGYSVSREKKESFPLTVTSAQKNPTAFYLCASSPTDRAHGYTFGSGTRLTVV.

This clone was counted at least ten times. With the read ending 3 residues before the CDR3 end, the germline J gene is used to fill in that end. The chain combines TRBV7-9 with TRBJ2-3, with D perhaps TRBD1 (6 bases). The CDR3 spans 14 residues. V shed 9 bases and J shed 2 bases, with 15 bases lying between them. Germline V gene data show CDR1 as SEHNR and CDR2 as FQNEAQ (reference sequence). CDR3 sequence: CARGGSSNTDTQYF. The part of the CDR3 DNA that was read is TGTGCCAGAGGGGGATCATCTAACACAGATACG.

This clone occurred many times. The read gets to within 3 residues of the CDR3 end, and the germline J gene fills in the rest. This chain links TRBV14 with TRBJ2-1, with 10 bases that match TRBD1. Germline CDR1 and CDR2: SGHDN and FVKESK. V dropped 5 bases and J dropped 5; count of bases not matched to a gene: 3. The CDR3 length is 14 residues. Partial CDR3 DNA: TGTGCCAGCAGCTGCGGGACAGGGGACAATGAG. This encodes CASSCGTGDNE. From start to end, the CDR3 is CASSCGTGDNEQFF. The whole variable domain, remainder taken from reference TRBV14 and TRBJ2-1, is EAGVTQFPSHSVIEKGQTVTLRCDPISGHDNLYWYRRVMGKEIKFLLHFVKESKQDESGMPNNRFLAERTGGTYSTLKVQPAELEDSGVYFCASSCGTGDNEQFFGPGTRLTVL.

This clone was seen at least ten times. The read terminates 3 residues ahead of where the CDR3 ends, so the germline J gene completes it. The chain recombines TRBV18 with TRBJ2-5; 14 nucleotides match TRBD2. CDR3 size: 16 residues. The junction had 3 bases not matched to a gene; V was cut back by 3 bases and J by 3 bases. Germline V CDR1 and CDR2: KGHSH, LQKENI. The DNA read from the CDR3 is TGTGCCAGCTCACCGCGACTAGCGGGAGGGGAAGAGACC. It yields the protein CASSPRLAGGEET. The full CDR3 protein is CASSPRLAGGEETQYF. Drawing the rest from reference TRBV18 and TRBJ2-5, the complete variable domain is NAGVMQNPRHLVRRRGQEARLRCSPMKGHSHVYWYRQLPEEGLKFMVYLQKENIIDESGMPKERFSAEFPKEGPSILRIQQVVRGDSAAYFCASSPRLAGGEETQYFGPGTRLLVL.

This clone was observed a few times. The CDR3 end is not reached by the read, which stops 3 residues before it; the germline J gene fills it in. V usage is TRBV7-8 and J usage is TRBJ2-2, with D perhaps TRBD1 (6 bases). The V gene's germline CDR1 is SGHVS and CDR2 FQNEAQ. Trimming stripped 1 base from V and 1 base from J, with 10 bases between. This CDR3 comprises 16 residues. The CDR3 loop is CASSLGGLGNTGELFF. The CDR3 bases that were read are TGTGCCAGCAGCTTAGGGGGGCTAGGGAACACCGGGGAG.

This clone was counted a few times. Sequencing ends 3 residues short of the CDR3 end; the germline J gene provides the rest. This chain uses TRBV19 with TRBJ2-2, with a tentative D call TRBD1 (5 bases). The length of the CDR3 is 16 residues. Between the trimmed V and J ends, which lost 4 bases and 5 bases, there was a span of 17 bases. CDR1 is LNHDA, CDR2 SQIVND, per germline (reference sequence). CDR3 loop: CASSRPLARATGELFF. CDR3 DNA, as far as it was read: TGTGCCAGTAGTAGACCCTTGGCCAGGGCAACCGGGGAG.

This clone was detected many times. Read data end 3 residues before the CDR3 end; the end is taken from the germline J gene. The chain couples TRBV19 to TRBJ2-7; 9 bases fit TRBD1. The CDR3 extends over 15 amino acids. Germline CDR1 is LNHDA and CDR2 is SQIVND (reference sequence). V lost 3 bases to trimming and J lost 2 bases; unmatched junction nucleotides: 5. CDR3 protein: CASSIRDRDTYEQYF. The DNA read from the CDR3 is TGTGCCAGTAGTATCCGGGACAGGGACACCTACGAG. Variable domain in full (rest from reference TRBV19 and TRBJ2-7): DGGITQSPKYLFRKEGQNVTLSCEQNLNHDAMYWYRQDPGQGLRLIYYSQIVNDFQKGDIAEGYSVSREKKESFPLTVTSAQKNPTAFYLCASSIRDRDTYEQYFGPGTRLTVT.

This clone has a count of ten or more. Partial CDR3 DNA: TGTGCCAGCAGCTTGAGAGGGTCCTACGAG. It translates to CASSLRGSYE. The entire CDR3 reads CASSLRGSYEQYF. J is TRBJ2-7 and V is TRBV5-5; possibly TRBD2 for D (5 bases). The read terminates 3 residues before the CDR3 end, so the remaining end is supplied by the germline J gene. Deletions cut 1 base from V and 1 base from J, with 6 bases between. The CDR3 is 13 amino acids. Germline CDR1 is SGHKS and CDR2 is YYEKEE (reference sequence). The variable domain in full, with the rest retrieved from reference TRBV5-5 and TRBJ2-7, is DAGVTQSPTHLIKTRGQQVTLRCSPISGHKSVSWYQQVLGQGPQFIFQYYEKEERGRGNFPDRFSARQFPNYSSELNVNALLLGDSALYLCASSLRGSYEQYFGPGTRLTVT.

This clone has ten or more counts. Read coverage stops 3 residues before the CDR3 terminus; the germline J gene supplies the remainder. The chain uses TRBV28 and TRBJ2-5, with a weak D call TRBD1 (6 bases). Germline V CDR1 and CDR2: MDHEN, SYDVKM. The CDR3 is 14 amino acids. Trimming took off 5 bases at V and 1 base at J, with 11 bases between the two ends. The CDR3 DNA, read in part, is TGTGCCAGCAGTATCTCGACAGGCCAAGAGACC. Translation gives CASSISTGQET. The full CDR3 protein is CASSISTGQETQYF.